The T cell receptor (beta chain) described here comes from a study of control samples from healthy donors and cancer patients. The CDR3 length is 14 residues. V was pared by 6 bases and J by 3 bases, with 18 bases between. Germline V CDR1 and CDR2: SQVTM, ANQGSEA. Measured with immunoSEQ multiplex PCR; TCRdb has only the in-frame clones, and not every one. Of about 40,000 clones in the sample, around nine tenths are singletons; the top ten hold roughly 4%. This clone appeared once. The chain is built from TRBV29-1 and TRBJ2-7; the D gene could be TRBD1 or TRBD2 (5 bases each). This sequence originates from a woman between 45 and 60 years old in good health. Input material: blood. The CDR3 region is CSVLPAGTLYEQYF. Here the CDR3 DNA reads TGCAGCGTCCTACCCGCAGGGACCCTCTACGAGCAGTACTTC.